The TCR beta chain described here comes from a study of T-cell reconstitution after alpha-beta-depleted transplantation in children. With 0 bases clipped from V and 4 bases from J, the junction kept 5 bases outside the gene matches. The CDR3 loop spans 15 amino acids. Germline CDR1 is SGHNT and CDR2 is YYREEE (reference sequence). This clonotype was detected ten times or more. Unique molecular identifiers featured in how the TCRbeta library was prepared. TCRdb passed the PCR reads through MiXCR, listing each CDR3 protein once. The table lists some 220,000 distinct CDR3 sequences, approximately 10% of them singletons.

The receptor comes from a human donor who donated a stem cell graft to a child with acute lymphoblastic leukemia. The sequences come from PBMCs from the stem cell graft donor, collected from the stem cell graft. The V call is TRBV5-4, the J call TRBJ2-5; TRBD2 agrees at 8 bases. The CDR3 is CASSLAGGGRETQYF. The CDR3, as DNA: TGTGCCAGCAGCTTGGCAGGCGGGGGGCGAGAGACCCAGTACTTC.